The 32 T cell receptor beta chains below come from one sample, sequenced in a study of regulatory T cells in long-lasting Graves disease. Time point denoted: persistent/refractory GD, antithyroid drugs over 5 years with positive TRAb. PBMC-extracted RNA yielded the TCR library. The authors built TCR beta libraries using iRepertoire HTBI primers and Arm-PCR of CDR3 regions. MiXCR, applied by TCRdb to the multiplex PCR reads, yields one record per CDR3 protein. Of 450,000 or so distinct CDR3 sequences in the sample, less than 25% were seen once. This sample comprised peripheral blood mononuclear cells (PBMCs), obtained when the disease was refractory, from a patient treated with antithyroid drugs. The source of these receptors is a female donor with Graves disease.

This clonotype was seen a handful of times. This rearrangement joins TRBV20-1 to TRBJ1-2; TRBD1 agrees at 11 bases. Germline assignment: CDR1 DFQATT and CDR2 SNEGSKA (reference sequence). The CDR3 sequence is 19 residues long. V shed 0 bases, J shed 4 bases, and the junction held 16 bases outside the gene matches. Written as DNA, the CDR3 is TGCAGTGCTAGAGATTTCAGCGGGACAGGGGGGCCCCTAGGCTATGGCTACACCTTC. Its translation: CSARDFSGTGGPLGYGYTF.

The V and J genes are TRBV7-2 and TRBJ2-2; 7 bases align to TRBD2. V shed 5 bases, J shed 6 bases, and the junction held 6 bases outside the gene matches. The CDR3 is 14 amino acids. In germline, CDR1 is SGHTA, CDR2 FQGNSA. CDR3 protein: CASSPGGISGELFF. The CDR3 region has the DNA TGTGCCAGCAGCCCCGGGGGGATTTCCGGGGAGCTGTTTTTT.

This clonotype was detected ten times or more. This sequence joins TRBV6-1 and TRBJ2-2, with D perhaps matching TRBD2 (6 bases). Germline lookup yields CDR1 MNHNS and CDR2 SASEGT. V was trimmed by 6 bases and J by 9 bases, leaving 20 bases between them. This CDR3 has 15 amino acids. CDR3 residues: CASSHRAGPHRELFF. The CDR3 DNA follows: TGTGCCAGCAGCCATCGGGCGGGGCCTCACCGGGAGCTGTTTTTT.

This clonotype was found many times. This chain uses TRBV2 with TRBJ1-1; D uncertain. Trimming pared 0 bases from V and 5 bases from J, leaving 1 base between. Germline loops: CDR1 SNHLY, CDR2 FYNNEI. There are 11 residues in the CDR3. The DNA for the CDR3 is TGTGCCAGCAGTGAAGCGACTGAAGCTTTCTTT. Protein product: CASSEATEAFF.

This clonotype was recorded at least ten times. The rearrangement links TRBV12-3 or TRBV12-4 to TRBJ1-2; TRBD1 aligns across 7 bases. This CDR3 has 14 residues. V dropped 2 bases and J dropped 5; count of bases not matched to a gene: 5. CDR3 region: CASSLFGTEYGYTF. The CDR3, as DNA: TGTGCCAGCAGTTTATTTGGGACAGAATATGGCTACACCTTC.

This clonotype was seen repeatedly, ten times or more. CDR3 residues: CASSPWREGRETQYF. CDR3 in DNA: TGTGCCAGCAGTCCTTGGCGGGAGGGCCGGGAGACCCAGTACTTC. V and J are TRBV12-3 or TRBV12-4 and TRBJ2-5, with 9 positions matching TRBD2. J was trimmed by 5 bases and V by 5 bases; bases with no gene match: 9. The CDR3 sequence is 15 residues long.

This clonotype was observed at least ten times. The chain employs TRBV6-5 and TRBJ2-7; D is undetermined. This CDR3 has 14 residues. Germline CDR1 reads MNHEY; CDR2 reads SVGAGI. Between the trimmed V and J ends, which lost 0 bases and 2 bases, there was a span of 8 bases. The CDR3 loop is CASSYSTPTYEQYF. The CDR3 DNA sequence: TGTGCCAGCAGTTACTCTACCCCAACCTACGAGCAGTACTTC.

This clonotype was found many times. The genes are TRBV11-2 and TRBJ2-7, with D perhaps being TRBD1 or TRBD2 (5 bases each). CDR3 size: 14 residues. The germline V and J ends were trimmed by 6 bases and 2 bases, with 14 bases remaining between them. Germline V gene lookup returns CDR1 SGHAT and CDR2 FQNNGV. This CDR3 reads CASSSWGSTYEQYF. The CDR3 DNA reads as TGTGCCAGCAGTAGCTGGGGGAGCACCTACGAGCAGTACTTC. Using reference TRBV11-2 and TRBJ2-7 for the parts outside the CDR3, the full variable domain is EAGVAQSPRYKIIEKRQSVAFWCNPISGHATLYWYQQILGQGPKLLIQFQNNGVVDDSQLPKDRFSAERLKGVDSTLKIQPAKLEDSAVYLCASSSWGSTYEQYFGPGTRLTVT.

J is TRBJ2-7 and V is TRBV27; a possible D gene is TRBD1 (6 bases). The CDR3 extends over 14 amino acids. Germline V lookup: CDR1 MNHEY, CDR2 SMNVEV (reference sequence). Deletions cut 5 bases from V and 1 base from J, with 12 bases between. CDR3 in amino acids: CASSPGVMSYEQYF. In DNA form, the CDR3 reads TGTGCCAGCAGTCCAGGGGTAATGTCCTACGAGCAGTACTTC.

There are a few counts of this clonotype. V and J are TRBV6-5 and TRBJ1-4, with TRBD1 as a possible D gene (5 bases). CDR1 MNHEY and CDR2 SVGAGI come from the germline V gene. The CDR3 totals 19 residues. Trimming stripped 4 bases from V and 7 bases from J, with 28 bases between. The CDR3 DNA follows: TGTGCCAGCAGTTCTGACCTTCAGGGTTTGTGGGGCGAAGGTGAAAAACTGTTTTTT. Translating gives CASSSDLQGLWGEGEKLFF.

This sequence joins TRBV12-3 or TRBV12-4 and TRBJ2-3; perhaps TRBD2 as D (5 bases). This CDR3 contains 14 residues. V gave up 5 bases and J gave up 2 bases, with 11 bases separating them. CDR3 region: CASSPGLDTDTQYF. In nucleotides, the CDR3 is TGTGCCAGCAGTCCAGGACTCGACACAGATACGCAGTATTTT.

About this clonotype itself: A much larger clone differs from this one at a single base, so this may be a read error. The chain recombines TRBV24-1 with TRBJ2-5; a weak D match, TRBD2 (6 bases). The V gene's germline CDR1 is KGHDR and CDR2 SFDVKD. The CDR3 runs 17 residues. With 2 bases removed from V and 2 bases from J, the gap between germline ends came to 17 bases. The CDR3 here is CATSDSHPSSVQETQYF. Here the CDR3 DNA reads TGTGCCACCAGTGATTCCCACCCCTCTAGCGTACAAGAGACCCAGTACTTC.

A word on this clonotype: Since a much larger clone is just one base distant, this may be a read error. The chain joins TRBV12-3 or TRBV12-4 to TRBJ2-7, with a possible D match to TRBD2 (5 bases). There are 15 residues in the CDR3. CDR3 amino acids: CAGSLIGGRRAEQYF. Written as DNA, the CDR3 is TGTGCCGGCAGTCTTATTGGCGGACGGCGGGCCGAGCAGTACTTC.

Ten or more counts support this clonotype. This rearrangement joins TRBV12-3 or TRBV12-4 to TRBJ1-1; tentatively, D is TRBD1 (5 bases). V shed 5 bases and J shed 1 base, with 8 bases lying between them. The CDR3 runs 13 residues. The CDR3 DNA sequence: TGTGCCAGCAGTAAGGGGACGAACACTGAAGCTTTCTTT. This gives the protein CASSKGTNTEAFF.

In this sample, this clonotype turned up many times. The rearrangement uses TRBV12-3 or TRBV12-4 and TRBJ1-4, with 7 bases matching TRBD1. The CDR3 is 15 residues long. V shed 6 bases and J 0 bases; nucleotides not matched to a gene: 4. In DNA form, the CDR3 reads TGTGCCAGCAGGGGGACAGTTTCAACTAATGAAAAACTGTTTTTT. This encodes CASRGTVSTNEKLFF.

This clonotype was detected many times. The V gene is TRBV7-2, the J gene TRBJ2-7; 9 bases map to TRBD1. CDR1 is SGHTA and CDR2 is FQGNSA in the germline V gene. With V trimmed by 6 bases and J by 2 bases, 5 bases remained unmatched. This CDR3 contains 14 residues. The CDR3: CASSRDRATYEQYF. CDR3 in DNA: TGTGCCAGCAGTCGGGACAGGGCCACCTACGAGCAGTACTTC. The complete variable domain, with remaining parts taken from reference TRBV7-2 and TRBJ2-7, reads GAGVSQSPSNKVTEKGKDVELRCDPISGHTALYWYRQSLGQGLEFLIYFQGNSAPDKSGLPSDRFSAERTGGSVSTLTIQRTQQEDSAVYLCASSRDRATYEQYFGPGTRLTVT.

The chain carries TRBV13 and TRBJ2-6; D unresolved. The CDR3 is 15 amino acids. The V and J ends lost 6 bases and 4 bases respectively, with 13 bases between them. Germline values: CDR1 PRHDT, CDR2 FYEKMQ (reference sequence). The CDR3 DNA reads TGTGCCAGCAGTGAGCTCGGGCGGGGGGCCAACGTCCTGACTTTC. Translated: CASSELGRGANVLTF.

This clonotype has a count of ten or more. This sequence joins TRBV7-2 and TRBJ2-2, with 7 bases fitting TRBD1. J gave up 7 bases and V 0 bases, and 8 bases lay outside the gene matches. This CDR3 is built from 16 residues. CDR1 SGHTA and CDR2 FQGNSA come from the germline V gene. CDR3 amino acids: CASSLAGTDRGGELFF. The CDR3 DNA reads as TGTGCCAGCAGCTTAGCGGGGACAGATCGGGGCGGGGAGCTGTTTTTT.

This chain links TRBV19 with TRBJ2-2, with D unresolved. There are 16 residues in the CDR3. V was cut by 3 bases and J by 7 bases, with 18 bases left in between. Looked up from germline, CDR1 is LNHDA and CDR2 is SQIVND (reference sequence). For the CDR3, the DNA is TGTGCCAGTAGTATTGAGGAGACACCCCTTGGCGGGGAGCTGTTTTTT. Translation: CASSIEETPLGGELFF.

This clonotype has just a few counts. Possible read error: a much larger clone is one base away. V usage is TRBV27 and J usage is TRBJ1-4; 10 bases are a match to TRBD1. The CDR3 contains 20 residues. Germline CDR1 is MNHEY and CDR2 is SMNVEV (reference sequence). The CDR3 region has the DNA TGTGCCAGCGGTTTATTTCCCCCGGGACAGGGGCGTCTAACTAATGAAAAACTGTTTTTT. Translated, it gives CASGLFPPGQGRLTNEKLFF.

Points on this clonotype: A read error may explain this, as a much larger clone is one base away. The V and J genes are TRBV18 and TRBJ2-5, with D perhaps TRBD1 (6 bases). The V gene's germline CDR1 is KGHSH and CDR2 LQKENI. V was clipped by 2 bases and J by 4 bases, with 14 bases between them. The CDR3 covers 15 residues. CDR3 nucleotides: TGTGCCAGCTCACCATATGCAGGGGTCCGAGAGACCCAGTACTTC. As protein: CASSPYAGVRETQYF.

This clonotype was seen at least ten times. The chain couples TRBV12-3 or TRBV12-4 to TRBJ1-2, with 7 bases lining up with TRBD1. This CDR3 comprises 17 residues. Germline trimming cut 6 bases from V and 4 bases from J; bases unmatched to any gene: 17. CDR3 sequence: CASRATTGTDHPYGYTF. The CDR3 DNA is TGTGCCAGCAGAGCTACAACCGGGACAGACCACCCCTATGGCTACACCTTC.

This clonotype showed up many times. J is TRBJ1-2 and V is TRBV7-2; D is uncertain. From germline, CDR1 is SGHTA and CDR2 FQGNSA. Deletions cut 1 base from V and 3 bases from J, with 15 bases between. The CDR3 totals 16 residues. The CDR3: CASSLDGSEAHYGYTF. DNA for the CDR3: TGTGCCAGCAGCTTAGACGGTTCGGAGGCGCACTATGGCTACACCTTC.

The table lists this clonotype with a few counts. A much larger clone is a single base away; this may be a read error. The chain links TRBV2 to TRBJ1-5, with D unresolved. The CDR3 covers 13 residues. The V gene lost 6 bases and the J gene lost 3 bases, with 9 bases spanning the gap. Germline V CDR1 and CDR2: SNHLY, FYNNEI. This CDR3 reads CASSPPPNQPQHF. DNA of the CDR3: TGTGCCAGCAGCCCCCCCCCCAATCAGCCCCAGCATTTT.

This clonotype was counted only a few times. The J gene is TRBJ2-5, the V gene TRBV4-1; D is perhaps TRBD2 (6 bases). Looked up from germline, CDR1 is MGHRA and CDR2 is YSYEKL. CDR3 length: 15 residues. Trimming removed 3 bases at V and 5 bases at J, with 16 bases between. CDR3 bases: TGCGCCAGCAGCCAGATCTTTAGCGGAGAGGAGACCCAGTACTTC. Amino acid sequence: CASSQIFSGEETQYF.

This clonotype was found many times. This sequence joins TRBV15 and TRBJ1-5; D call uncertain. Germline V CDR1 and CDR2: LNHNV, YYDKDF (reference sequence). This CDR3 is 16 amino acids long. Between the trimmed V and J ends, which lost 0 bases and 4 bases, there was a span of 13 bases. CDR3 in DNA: TGTGCCACCAGCAGAGATCTTGTCGGAGGGAATCAGCCCCAGCATTTT. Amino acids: CATSRDLVGGNQPQHF.

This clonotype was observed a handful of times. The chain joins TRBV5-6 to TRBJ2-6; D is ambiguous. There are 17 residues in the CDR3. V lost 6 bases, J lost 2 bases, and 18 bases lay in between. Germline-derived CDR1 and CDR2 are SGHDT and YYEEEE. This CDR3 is CASTYKALGPGANVLTF. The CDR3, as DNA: TGTGCCAGCACCTACAAGGCCCTGGGTCCTGGGGCCAACGTCCTGACTTTC.

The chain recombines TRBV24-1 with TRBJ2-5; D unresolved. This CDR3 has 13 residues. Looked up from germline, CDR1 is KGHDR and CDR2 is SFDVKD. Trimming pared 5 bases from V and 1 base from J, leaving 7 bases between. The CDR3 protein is CATSARVQETQYF. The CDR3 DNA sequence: TGTGCCACCAGTGCGCGAGTCCAAGAGACCCAGTACTTC.

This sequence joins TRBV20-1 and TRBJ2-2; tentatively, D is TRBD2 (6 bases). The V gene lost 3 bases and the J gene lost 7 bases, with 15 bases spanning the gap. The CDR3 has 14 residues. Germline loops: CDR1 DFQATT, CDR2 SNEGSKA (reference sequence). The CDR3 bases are TGCAGTGCTAGTCAGGCGGGATGGGGCGGGGAGCTGTTTTTT. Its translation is CSASQAGWGGELFF.

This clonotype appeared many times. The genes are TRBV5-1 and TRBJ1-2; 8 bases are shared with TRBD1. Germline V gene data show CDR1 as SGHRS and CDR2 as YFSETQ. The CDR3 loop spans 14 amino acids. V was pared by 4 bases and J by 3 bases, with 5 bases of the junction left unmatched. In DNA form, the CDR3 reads TGCGCCAGCAGCGGACTACAGGGGGACTATGGCTACACCTTC. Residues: CASSGLQGDYGYTF.

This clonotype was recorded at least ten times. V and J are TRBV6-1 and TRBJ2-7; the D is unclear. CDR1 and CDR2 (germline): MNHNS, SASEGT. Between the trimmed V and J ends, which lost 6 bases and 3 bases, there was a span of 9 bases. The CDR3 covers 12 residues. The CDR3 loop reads CASRGPNYEQYF. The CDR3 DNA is TGTGCCAGCAGGGGCCCAAACTACGAGCAGTACTTC.

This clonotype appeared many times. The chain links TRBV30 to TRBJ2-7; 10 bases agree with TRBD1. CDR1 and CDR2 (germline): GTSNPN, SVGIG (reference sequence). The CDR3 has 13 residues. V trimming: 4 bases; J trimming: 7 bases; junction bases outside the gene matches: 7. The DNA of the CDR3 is TGTGCCTGGATCGGGACAGGGGCTTGGGAGCAGTACTTC. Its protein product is CAWIGTGAWEQYF. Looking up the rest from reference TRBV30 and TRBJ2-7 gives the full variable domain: SQTIHQWPATLVQPVGSPLSLECTVEGTSNPNLYWYRQAAGRGLQLLFYSVGIGQISSEVPQNLSASRPQDRQFILSSKKLLLSDSGFYLCAWIGTGAWEQYFGPGTRLTVT.